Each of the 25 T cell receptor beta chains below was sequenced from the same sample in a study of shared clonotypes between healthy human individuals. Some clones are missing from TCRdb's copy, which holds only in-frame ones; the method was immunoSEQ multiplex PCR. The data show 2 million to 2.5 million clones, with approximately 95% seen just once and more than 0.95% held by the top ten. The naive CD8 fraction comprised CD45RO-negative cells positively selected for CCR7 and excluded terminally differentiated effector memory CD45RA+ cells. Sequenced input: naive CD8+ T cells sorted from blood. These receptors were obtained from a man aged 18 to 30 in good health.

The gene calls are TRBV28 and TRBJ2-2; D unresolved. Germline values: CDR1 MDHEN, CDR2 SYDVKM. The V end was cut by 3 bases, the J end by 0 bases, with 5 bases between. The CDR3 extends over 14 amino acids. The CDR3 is CASSFVSNTGELFF. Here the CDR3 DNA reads TGTGCCAGCAGTTTCGTCTCGAACACCGGGGAGCTGTTTTTT.

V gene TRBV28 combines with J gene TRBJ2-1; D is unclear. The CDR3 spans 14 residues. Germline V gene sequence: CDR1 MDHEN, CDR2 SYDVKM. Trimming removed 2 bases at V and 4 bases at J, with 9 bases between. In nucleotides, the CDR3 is TGTGCCAGCAGTTTAGGGTCAGCATACAATGAGCAGTTCTTC. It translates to CASSLGSAYNEQFF. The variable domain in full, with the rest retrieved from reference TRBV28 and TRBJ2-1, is DVKVTQSSRYLVKRTGEKVFLECVQDMDHENMFWYRQDPGLGLRLIYFSYDVKMKEKGDIPEGYSVSREKKERFSLILESASTNQTSMYLCASSLGSAYNEQFFGPGTRLTVL.

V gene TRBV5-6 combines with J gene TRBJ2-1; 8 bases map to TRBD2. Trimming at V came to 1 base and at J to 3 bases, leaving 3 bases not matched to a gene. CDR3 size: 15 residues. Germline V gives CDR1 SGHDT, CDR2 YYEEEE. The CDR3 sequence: CASSLQTSGYNEQFF. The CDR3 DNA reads TGTGCCAGCAGCTTGCAAACTAGCGGCTACAATGAGCAGTTCTTC.

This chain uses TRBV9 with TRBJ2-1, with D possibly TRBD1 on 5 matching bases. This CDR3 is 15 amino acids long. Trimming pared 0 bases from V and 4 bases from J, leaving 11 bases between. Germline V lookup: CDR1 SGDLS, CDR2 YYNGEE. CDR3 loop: CASSVDATEYNEQFF. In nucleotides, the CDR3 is TGTGCCAGCAGCGTAGACGCGACAGAATACAATGAGCAGTTCTTC. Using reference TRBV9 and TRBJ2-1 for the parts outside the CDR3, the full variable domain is DSGVTQTPKHLITATGQRVTLRCSPRSGDLSVYWYQQSLDQGLQFLIQYYNGEERAKGNILERFSAQQFPDLHSELNLSSLELGDSALYFCASSVDATEYNEQFFGPGTRLTVL.

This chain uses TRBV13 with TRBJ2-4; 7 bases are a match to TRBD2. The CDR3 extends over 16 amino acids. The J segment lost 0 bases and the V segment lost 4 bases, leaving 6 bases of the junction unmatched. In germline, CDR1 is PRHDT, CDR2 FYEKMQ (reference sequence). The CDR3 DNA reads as TGTGCCAGCAGCTCCCCGAGCGGGACAGCCAAAAACATTCAGTACTTC. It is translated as CASSSPSGTAKNIQYF.

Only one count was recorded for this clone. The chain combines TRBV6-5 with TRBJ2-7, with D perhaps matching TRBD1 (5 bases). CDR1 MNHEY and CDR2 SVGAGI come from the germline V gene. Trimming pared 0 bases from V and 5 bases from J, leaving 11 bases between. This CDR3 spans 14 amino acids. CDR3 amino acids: CASSYSDTLDEQYF. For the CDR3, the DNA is TGTGCCAGCAGTTACTCGGACACCCTGGACGAGCAGTACTTC.

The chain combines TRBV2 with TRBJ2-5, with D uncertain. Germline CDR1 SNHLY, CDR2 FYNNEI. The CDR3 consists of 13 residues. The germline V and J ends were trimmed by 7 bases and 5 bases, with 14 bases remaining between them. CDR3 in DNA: TGTGCCAGCACCGAAGGAGACCGGGAGACCCAGTACTTC. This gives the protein CASTEGDRETQYF.

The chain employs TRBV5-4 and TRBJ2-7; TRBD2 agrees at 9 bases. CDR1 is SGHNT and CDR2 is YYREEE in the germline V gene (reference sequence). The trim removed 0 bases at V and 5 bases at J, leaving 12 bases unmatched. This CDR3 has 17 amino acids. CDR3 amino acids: CASSLDGRGGLGNEQYF. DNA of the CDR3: TGTGCCAGCAGCTTGGATGGGCGGGGGGGCCTAGGTAACGAGCAGTACTTC.

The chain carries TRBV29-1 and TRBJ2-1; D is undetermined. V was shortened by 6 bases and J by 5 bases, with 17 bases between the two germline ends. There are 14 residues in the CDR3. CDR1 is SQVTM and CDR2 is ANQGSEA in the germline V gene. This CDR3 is CSVPNQSPNNEQFF. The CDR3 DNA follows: TGCAGCGTCCCAAATCAGTCTCCCAACAATGAGCAGTTCTTC.

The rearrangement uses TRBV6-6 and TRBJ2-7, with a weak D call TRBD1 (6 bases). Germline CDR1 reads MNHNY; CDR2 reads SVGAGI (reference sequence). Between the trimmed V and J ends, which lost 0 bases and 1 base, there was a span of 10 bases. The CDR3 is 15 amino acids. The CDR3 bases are TGTGCCAGCAGTTACTCCCCGGACAGTTCCTACGAGCAGTACTTC. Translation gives CASSYSPDSSYEQYF.

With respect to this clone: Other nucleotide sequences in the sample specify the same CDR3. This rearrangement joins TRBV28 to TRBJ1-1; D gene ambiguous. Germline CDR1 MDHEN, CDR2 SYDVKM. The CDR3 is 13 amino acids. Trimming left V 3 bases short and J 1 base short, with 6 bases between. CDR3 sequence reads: CASSFPENTEAFF. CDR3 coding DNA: TGTGCCAGCAGTTTCCCGGAGAACACTGAAGCTTTCTTT.

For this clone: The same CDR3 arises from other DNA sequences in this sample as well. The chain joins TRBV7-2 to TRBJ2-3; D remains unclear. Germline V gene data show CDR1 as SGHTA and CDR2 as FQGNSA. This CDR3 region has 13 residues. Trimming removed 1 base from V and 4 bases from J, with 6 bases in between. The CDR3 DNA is TGTGCCAGCAGCTTAGGATCCGCAGATACGCAGTATTTT. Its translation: CASSLGSADTQYF.

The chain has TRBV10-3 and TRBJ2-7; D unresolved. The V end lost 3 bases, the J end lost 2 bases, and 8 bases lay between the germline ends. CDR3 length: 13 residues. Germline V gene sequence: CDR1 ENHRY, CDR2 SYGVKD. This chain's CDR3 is CAISDNGAYEQYF. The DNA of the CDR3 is TGTGCCATCAGTGATAATGGGGCCTACGAGCAGTACTTC.

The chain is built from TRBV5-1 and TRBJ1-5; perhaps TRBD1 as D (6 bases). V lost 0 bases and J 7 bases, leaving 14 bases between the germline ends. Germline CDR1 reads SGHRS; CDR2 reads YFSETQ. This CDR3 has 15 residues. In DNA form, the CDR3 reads TGCGCCAGCAGCTTGGGATCGGGGGGCTACCAGCCCCAGCATTTT. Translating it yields CASSLGSGGYQPQHF.

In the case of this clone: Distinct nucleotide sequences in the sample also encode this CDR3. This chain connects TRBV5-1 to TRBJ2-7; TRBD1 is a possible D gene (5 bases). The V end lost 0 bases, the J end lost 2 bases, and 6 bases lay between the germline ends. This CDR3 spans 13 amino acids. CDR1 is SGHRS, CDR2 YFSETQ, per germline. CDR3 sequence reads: CASSLDRTYEQYF. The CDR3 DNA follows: TGCGCCAGCAGCTTGGACAGGACCTACGAGCAGTACTTC.

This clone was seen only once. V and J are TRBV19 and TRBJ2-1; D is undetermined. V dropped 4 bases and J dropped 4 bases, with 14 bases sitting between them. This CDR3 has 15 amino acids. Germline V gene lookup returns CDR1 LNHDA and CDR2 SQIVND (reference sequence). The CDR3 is CASSTGEESYNEQFF. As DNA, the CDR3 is TGTGCCAGTAGTACTGGTGAGGAATCGTACAATGAGCAGTTCTTC.

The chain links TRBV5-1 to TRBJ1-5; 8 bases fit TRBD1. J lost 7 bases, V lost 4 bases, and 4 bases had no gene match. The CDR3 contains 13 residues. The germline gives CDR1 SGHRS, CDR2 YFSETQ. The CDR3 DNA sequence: TGCGCCAGCAGCGTTTGGACAGGGCAGCCCCAGCATTTT. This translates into CASSVWTGQPQHF.

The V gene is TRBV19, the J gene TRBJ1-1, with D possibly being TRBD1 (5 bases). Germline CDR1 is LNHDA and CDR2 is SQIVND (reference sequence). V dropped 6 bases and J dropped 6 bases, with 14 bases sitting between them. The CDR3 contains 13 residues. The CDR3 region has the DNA TGTGCCAGTAGCGACAGCCTCCCCGCTGAAGCTTTCTTT. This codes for CASSDSLPAEAFF.

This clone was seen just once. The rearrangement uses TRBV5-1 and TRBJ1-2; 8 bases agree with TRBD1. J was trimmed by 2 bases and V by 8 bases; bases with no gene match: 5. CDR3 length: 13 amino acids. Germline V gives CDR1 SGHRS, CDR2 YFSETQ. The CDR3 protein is CASKTGANYGYTF. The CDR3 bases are TGCGCCAGTAAGACAGGGGCCAACTATGGCTACACCTTC.

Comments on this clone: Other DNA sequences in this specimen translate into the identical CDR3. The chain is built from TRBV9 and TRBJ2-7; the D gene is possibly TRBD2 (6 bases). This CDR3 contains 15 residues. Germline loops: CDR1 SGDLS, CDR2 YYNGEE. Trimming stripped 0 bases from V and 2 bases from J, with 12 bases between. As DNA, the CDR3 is TGTGCCAGCAGCGTAGGGGGTAGCGGCACCTACGAGCAGTACTTC. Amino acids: CASSVGGSGTYEQYF.

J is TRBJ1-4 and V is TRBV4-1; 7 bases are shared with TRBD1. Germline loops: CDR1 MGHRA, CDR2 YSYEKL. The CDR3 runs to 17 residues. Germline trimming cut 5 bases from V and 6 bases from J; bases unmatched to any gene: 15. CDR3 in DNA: TGCGCCAGCAGCACAACCCCTAGGGACAGCAACTATGAAAAACTGTTTTTT. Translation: CASSTTPRDSNYEKLFF.

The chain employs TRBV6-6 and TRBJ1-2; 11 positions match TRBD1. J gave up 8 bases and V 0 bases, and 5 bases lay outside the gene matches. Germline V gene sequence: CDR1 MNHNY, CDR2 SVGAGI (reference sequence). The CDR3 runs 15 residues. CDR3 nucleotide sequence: TGTGCCAGCAGTTACTCGTTCCGGGACAGGGGGGGCTACACCTTC. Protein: CASSYSFRDRGGYTF.

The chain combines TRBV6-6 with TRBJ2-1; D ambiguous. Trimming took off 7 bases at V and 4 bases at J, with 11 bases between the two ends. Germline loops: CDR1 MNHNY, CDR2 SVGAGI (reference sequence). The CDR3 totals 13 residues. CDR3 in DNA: TGTGCCAGCACCCTAGTGGCATACAATGAGCAGTTCTTC. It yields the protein CASTLVAYNEQFF.

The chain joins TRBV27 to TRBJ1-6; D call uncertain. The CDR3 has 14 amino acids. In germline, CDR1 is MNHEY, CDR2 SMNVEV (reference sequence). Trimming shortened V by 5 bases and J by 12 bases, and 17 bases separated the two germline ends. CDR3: CASSPPGPVGPLHF. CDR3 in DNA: TGTGCCAGCAGTCCTCCGGGCCCGGTGGGACCCCTCCACTTT.

The CDR3 protein is CASRSGLMNTEAFF. DNA of the CDR3: TGCGCCAGCAGGTCAGGCCTGATGAACACTGAAGCTTTCTTT. This chain links TRBV10-2 with TRBJ1-1, with D unresolved. The CDR3 contains 14 residues. V was pared by 6 bases and J by 0 bases, with 11 bases between. Per germline, CDR1 WSHSY and CDR2 SAAADI.